The source of this T cell receptor (beta chain) is a study of Siglec-9 on CD8 T cells in melanoma. Trimming cost V 2 bases and J 7 bases, with 3 bases left between them. From germline, CDR1 is SGHDT and CDR2 YYEEEE. The CDR3 is 11 amino acids. Sequencing was performed with immunoSEQ multiplex PCR; in TCRdb, only in-frame clones are kept and a portion is missing. The data show approximately 35,000 clones, with 80% to 85% seen just once and more than 1.5% held by the top ten. The V gene is TRBV5-6, the J gene TRBJ2-2; D call uncertain. The sequence derives from a human donor in good health. Material for sequencing was Siglec-9- CD8+ T cells sorted from blood. The CDR3 protein is CASSFGGELFF. The CDR3 nucleotides are TGTGCCAGCAGCTTTGGCGGGGAGCTGTTTTTT.